The next 28 T cell receptor beta chains were all read from a single sample in a study of T cells in Graves' hyperthyroidism and ophthalmopathy. The investigators amplified TCR beta CDR3 regions from RNA transcripts. Initially, a first-round RT-PCR of the TCR CDR3 employed the HTBI primer set. TCRdb itself ran the multiplex PCR reads through MiXCR, one entry per CDR3 protein. The data contain around 540,000 distinct CDR3 sequences, around 16% of them singletons. Source material: blood. All receptors derive from a woman between 25 and 40 years old with Graves' ophthalmopathy.

The rearrangement joins TRBV10-2 to TRBJ2-1, with D uncertain. The germline gives CDR1 WSHSY, CDR2 SAAADI. V was shortened by 6 bases and J by 4 bases, with 13 bases between the two germline ends. CDR3 length equals 14 residues. The CDR3 DNA follows: TGCGCCAGCAGCGGCGGTGGAAATTACAATGAGCAGTTCTTC. It translates to CASSGGGNYNEQFF.

This clonotype has at least ten counts. The V gene is TRBV6-2 or TRBV6-3, the J gene TRBJ1-2; D perhaps matches TRBD1 (6 bases). The CDR3 is made up of 13 amino acids. The ends were cut back, 6 bases at V and 7 bases at J, with 15 bases in the middle. Per germline, CDR1 MNHEY and CDR2 SVGEGT. CDR3 nucleotides: TGTGCCAGCAGCCTTACAGGGCGTCTTGGCTACACCTTC. This gives the protein CASSLTGRLGYTF.

This clonotype came up many times. This chain joins TRBV7-2 and TRBJ1-5; D call uncertain. The germline CDR1 and CDR2 sequences are SGHTA and FQGNSA. V was clipped by 4 bases and J by 0 bases, with 7 bases between them. The CDR3 is made up of 14 amino acids. The CDR3 DNA reads TGTGCCAGCAGCTACGAATTTAGCAATCAGCCCCAGCATTTT. Translated, it gives CASSYEFSNQPQHF.

J is TRBJ2-3 and V is TRBV4-2; the D is unclear. The CDR3 covers 15 residues. Germline CDR1 LGHNA, CDR2 YNFKEQ. V was shortened by 4 bases and J by 2 bases, with 13 bases between the two germline ends. The CDR3 spells CASSPRPRITDTQYF. As DNA, the CDR3 is TGTGCCAGCAGCCCCCGACCTAGGATCACAGATACGCAGTATTTT.

This clonotype occurred many times. This chain joins TRBV7-9 and TRBJ2-3; no clear D. Germline assignment: CDR1 SEHNR and CDR2 FQNEAQ (reference sequence). The germline V and J ends were trimmed by 5 bases and 4 bases, with 10 bases remaining between them. CDR3 length equals 13 residues. The chain's CDR3 is CASSLPASDTQYF. DNA for the CDR3: TGTGCCAGCAGCCTACCCGCCTCAGATACGCAGTATTTT.

The rearrangement uses TRBV6-1 and TRBJ1-5; possible D gene TRBD1, 6 bases. The CDR3 is 16 residues long. CDR1 MNHNS and CDR2 SASEGT come from the germline V gene. Deletions cut 4 bases from V and 0 bases from J, with 13 bases between. The CDR3 protein is CASSVLGGRSNQPQHF. DNA of the CDR3: TGTGCCAGCAGTGTACTCGGGGGGCGTAGCAATCAGCCCCAGCATTTT.

This clonotype was detected ten times or more. This sequence joins TRBV20-1 and TRBJ1-2; no firm D call. Germline V gives CDR1 DFQATT, CDR2 SNEGSKA (reference sequence). Trimming removed 2 bases from V and 5 bases from J, with 18 bases in between. The CDR3 is 15 residues long. The DNA of the CDR3 is TGCAGTGCTAGAAGATTGGCGAGGATGGAGTATGGCTACACCTTC. It codes for CSARRLARMEYGYTF.

This clonotype was recorded a few times. The chain carries TRBV28 and TRBJ2-2; either TRBD1 or TRBD2 may fit D (7 bases each). This CDR3 has 16 residues. Germline V gene lookup returns CDR1 MDHEN and CDR2 SYDVKM. Trimming left V 1 base short and J 6 bases short, with 15 bases between. The CDR3: CASSLSEPGGAGELFF. In nucleotides, the CDR3 is TGTGCCAGCAGTTTATCCGAGCCAGGGGGGGCCGGGGAGCTGTTTTTT.

There are many counts of this clonotype. V usage is TRBV20-1 and J usage is TRBJ2-3; D unclear. Germline assignment: CDR1 DFQATT and CDR2 SNEGSKA (reference sequence). Trimming pared 2 bases from V and 0 bases from J, leaving 0 bases between. There are 11 residues in the CDR3. CDR3 DNA: TGCAGTGCTAGAAGCACAGATACGCAGTATTTT. Protein product: CSARSTDTQYF.

This clonotype was seen repeatedly, ten times or more. The J gene is TRBJ2-3, the V gene TRBV7-8; 7 bases line up with TRBD2. In germline, CDR1 is SGHVS, CDR2 FQNEAQ. V was clipped by 1 base and J by 1 base; unmatched bases: 14. The CDR3 loop spans 19 amino acids. The DNA of the CDR3 is TGTGCCAGCAGCTTAGGTATTTGGGAGGGCCTCGCGCGCACAGATACGCAGTATTTT. Protein: CASSLGIWEGLARTDTQYF.

V gene TRBV19 combines with J gene TRBJ1-2, with 8 bases that match TRBD1. The CDR3 totals 14 residues. The V segment lost 7 bases and the J segment 3 bases; nucleotides outside the gene matches: 7. Germline-derived CDR1 and CDR2 are LNHDA and SQIVND (reference sequence). CDR3 nucleotides: TGTGCCAGTACAGGGGGCACTTCCTACTATGGCTACACCTTC. Protein product: CASTGGTSYYGYTF.

This clonotype was observed at least ten times. The chain has TRBV28 and TRBJ1-1; no definite D call. The CDR3 sequence is 10 residues long. Per the germline V gene, CDR1 is MDHEN and CDR2 is SYDVKM. Trimming removed 6 bases at V and 7 bases at J, with 6 bases between. CDR3 coding DNA: TGTGCCAGCAGGGACGGTGAAGCTTTCTTT. Residues: CASRDGEAFF. Combining the CDR3 with reference TRBV28 and TRBJ1-1 gives the whole variable domain DVKVTQSSRYLVKRTGEKVFLECVQDMDHENMFWYRQDPGLGLRLIYFSYDVKMKEKGDIPEGYSVSREKKERFSLILESASTNQTSMYLCASRDGEAFFGQGTRLTVV.

This clonotype was seen repeatedly, ten times or more. The rearrangement links TRBV20-1 to TRBJ2-7, with 7 bases that match TRBD1. CDR3 length equals 15 residues. V lost 3 bases to trimming and J lost 0 bases; unmatched junction nucleotides: 8. Germline assignment: CDR1 DFQATT and CDR2 SNEGSKA (reference sequence). CDR3: CSASRDRESSYEQYF. CDR3 DNA: TGCAGTGCTAGCCGGGACAGAGAGAGCTCCTACGAGCAGTACTTC.

This chain uses TRBV6-2 or TRBV6-3 with TRBJ2-1; D gene unclear. With 2 bases removed from V and 9 bases from J, the gap between germline ends came to 8 bases. This CDR3 has 12 amino acids. Per germline, CDR1 MNHEY and CDR2 SVGEGT. The CDR3: CASSYDGTEQFF. CDR3 nucleotides: TGTGCCAGCAGTTACGATGGCACTGAGCAGTTCTTC.

This clonotype was counted many times. The chain uses TRBV3-1 and TRBJ2-1; perhaps TRBD2 as D (6 bases). Germline V gives CDR1 LGHDT, CDR2 YNNKEL (reference sequence). Trimming left V 4 bases short and J 2 bases short, with 12 bases between. This CDR3 has 15 residues. CDR3 region: CASSRERVTYNEQFF. In DNA form, the CDR3 reads TGTGCCAGCAGCCGGGAGCGGGTGACCTACAATGAGCAGTTCTTC.

This clonotype was counted at least ten times. J is TRBJ1-6 and V is TRBV12-3 or TRBV12-4, with 9 bases lining up with TRBD1. The CDR3 has 15 residues. The junction had 9 bases not matched to a gene; V was cut back by 7 bases and J by 8 bases. Written as DNA, the CDR3 is TGTGCCAGCACCGGGACAGGGCAGAGATATTCACCCCTCCACTTT. It is translated as CASTGTGQRYSPLHF.

This rearrangement joins TRBV11-3 to TRBJ2-7, with unresolved D. The germline V gene encodes CDR1 SGHNT and CDR2 YENEEA. V was cut by 3 bases and J by 6 bases, with 6 bases left in between. The CDR3 runs to 11 residues. In DNA, the CDR3 is TGTGCCAGCAGCTTCGGGCCCGAGCAGTACTTC. Amino acid sequence: CASSFGPEQYF.

This clonotype came up a few times. At one end, the junction sequence differs from germline, possibly due to a read error. The chain employs TRBV30 and TRBJ1-6; D gene ambiguous. This CDR3 has 12 amino acids. Germline V gene lookup returns CDR1 GTSNPN and CDR2 SVGIG (reference sequence). Here the CDR3 DNA reads TGTGCCTGGAGTGGGGGATATTCACCCCCCCACTTT. Protein: CAWSGGYSPPHF.

This clonotype was detected many times. The CDR3 here is CASSSQTDSSYEQYF. Here the CDR3 DNA reads TGTGCCAGCAGCTCCCAGACAGACAGCTCCTACGAGCAGTACTTC. This rearrangement joins TRBV7-2 to TRBJ2-7; possibly TRBD1 for D (5 bases). Deletions cut 4 bases from V and 0 bases from J, with 13 bases between. Germline loops: CDR1 SGHTA, CDR2 FQGNSA. CDR3 length: 15 residues.

The V and J genes are TRBV20-1 and TRBJ2-2, with 10 bases lining up with TRBD2. Trimming took 6 bases from V and 0 from J; bases not matched to a gene: 7. Germline lookup yields CDR1 DFQATT and CDR2 SNEGSKA (reference sequence). There are 16 residues in the CDR3. The CDR3 is CSASGLAVANTGELFF. The CDR3 DNA follows: TGCAGTGCCAGTGGACTAGCGGTTGCGAACACCGGGGAGCTGTTTTTT.

CDR3 amino acids: CASSRSPEEIQETQYF. Here the CDR3 DNA reads TGCGCCAGCAGCCGTTCCCCGGAGGAGATCCAAGAGACCCAGTACTTC. The chain uses TRBV5-1 and TRBJ2-5; TRBD2 might be the D (5 bases). The CDR3 covers 16 residues. V was pared by 4 bases and J by 1 base, with 17 bases between. Germline values: CDR1 SGHRS, CDR2 YFSETQ.

This clonotype was picked up many times. The chain employs TRBV12-3 or TRBV12-4 and TRBJ2-3; TRBD2 matches at 8 bases. The CDR3 is 17 residues long. V shed 5 bases and J 0 bases; nucleotides not matched to a gene: 10. The CDR3 protein is CASSTTLAGPSTDTQYF. In DNA form, the CDR3 reads TGTGCCAGCAGTACCACCTTAGCGGGACCTAGCACAGATACGCAGTATTTT.

This clonotype was found many times. The rearrangement links TRBV29-1 to TRBJ1-2; no clear D gene. Germline V gene sequence: CDR1 SQVTM, CDR2 ANQGSEA. This CDR3 contains 14 residues. Trimming pared 3 bases from V and 7 bases from J, leaving 18 bases between. The CDR3 reads CSVERMVRAGGYTF. CDR3 DNA sequence: TGCAGCGTTGAGAGAATGGTACGGGCTGGTGGCTACACCTTC. Looking up the rest from reference TRBV29-1 and TRBJ1-2 gives the full variable domain: SAVISQKPSRDICQRGTSLTIQCQVDSQVTMMFWYRQQPGQSLTLIATANQGSEATYESGFVIDKFPISRPNLTFSTLTVSNMSPEDSSIYLCSVERMVRAGGYTFGSGTRLTVV.

This clonotype was counted at least ten times. The CDR3 DNA sequence: TGTGCCAGCAGCAACAGCGGCGAGCAGTACTTC. This gives the protein CASSNSGEQYF. This chain uses TRBV28 with TRBJ2-7; possible D gene TRBD2, 5 bases. This CDR3 has 11 residues. V gave up 6 bases and J gave up 6 bases, with 9 bases separating them. Germline V gives CDR1 MDHEN, CDR2 SYDVKM.

The chain uses TRBV7-6 and TRBJ2-1; 9 nucleotides agree with TRBD1. The germline gives CDR1 SGHVS, CDR2 FNYEAQ. The trim removed 1 base at V and 8 bases at J, leaving 3 bases unmatched. This CDR3 region has 14 residues. Here the CDR3 reads CASSLVGQGYEQFF. CDR3 in DNA: TGTGCCAGCAGCTTAGTAGGACAGGGGTATGAGCAGTTCTTC. Together with reference TRBV7-6 and TRBJ2-1, the CDR3 gives the full variable domain: GAGVSQSPRYKVTKRGQDVALRCDPISGHVSLYWYRQALGQGPEFLTYFNYEAQQDKSGLPNDRFSAERPEGSISTLTIQRTEQRDSAMYRCASSLVGQGYEQFFGPGTRLTVL.

The sample holds many counts of this clonotype. The chain joins TRBV6-5 to TRBJ1-1; weak D call: TRBD1 (6 bases). The CDR3 consists of 18 residues. Germline CDR1 reads MNHEY; CDR2 reads SVGAGI. V was cut by 4 bases and J by 1 base, with 22 bases left in between. DNA for the CDR3: TGTGCCAGCAGTTTCCCTACAGGGACCCAAAAGGAGAACACTGAAGCTTTCTTT. Its translation is CASSFPTGTQKENTEAFF.

This clonotype was detected many times. The J gene is TRBJ2-1, the V gene TRBV20-1; D uncertain. The germline V gene has CDR1 DFQATT and CDR2 SNEGSKA (reference sequence). Trimming pared 3 bases from V and 5 bases from J, leaving 8 bases between. The CDR3 contains 12 residues. CDR3 region: CSASPSDNEQFF. The CDR3 DNA is TGCAGTGCTAGTCCCTCAGACAATGAGCAGTTCTTC.

Details on this clonotype: Possible read error: a much larger clone is one base away. This chain joins TRBV2 and TRBJ2-1; the D is unclear. Germline lookup yields CDR1 SNHLY and CDR2 FYNNEI. The CDR3 extends over 16 amino acids. V was clipped by 0 bases and J by 0 bases, with 9 bases between them. In DNA, the CDR3 is TGTGCCAGCAGTGAAGCTGAGTCGAGCTCCTACAATGAGCAGTTCTTC. It is translated as CASSEAESSSYNEQFF.